What follows are 26 T cell receptor beta chains derived from one specimen sequenced in a study of identical twins. TCRdb fed the 5' RACE reads into MiXCR, producing one record per CDR3 protein. The sample gives some 500,000 distinct CDR3 sequences, about 14% of which show up once; 0.4% to 0.55% is in the top ten. These data also featured in a second study, about yellow fever vaccine responses in identical twins.

Sample: CD4+ T cells sorted from blood. The source of these receptors is a woman aged 18-35 years in good health.

This clonotype was recorded a few times. The J gene is TRBJ2-2, the V gene TRBV6-1, with 9 bases fitting TRBD2. Germline-derived CDR1 and CDR2 are MNHNS and SASEGT. The CDR3 is made up of 14 amino acids. The J segment lost 6 bases and the V segment lost 9 bases, leaving 8 bases of the junction unmatched. The CDR3 DNA reads TGTGCCAGTCATACCAGCGGGGGGCCCGGGGAGCTGTTTTTT. Protein: CASHTSGGPGELFF.

This clonotype has a handful of counts. The chain uses TRBV6-2 or TRBV6-3 and TRBJ2-5; D possibly corresponds to TRBD2 (6 bases). CDR1 and CDR2 from the germline V gene are MNHEY and SVGEGT. V was trimmed by 1 base and J by 2 bases, leaving 8 bases between them. CDR3 length equals 14 residues. In DNA form, the CDR3 reads TGTGCCAGCAGTTACTGGAGGGGACAAGAGACCCAGTACTTC. Translating gives CASSYWRGQETQYF.

The chain links TRBV6-2 or TRBV6-3 to TRBJ2-5; 9 bases match TRBD1. V trimming: 7 bases; J trimming: 4 bases; junction bases outside the gene matches: 4. This CDR3 is 13 amino acids long. Per germline, CDR1 MNHEY and CDR2 SVGEGT. The chain's CDR3 is CASNAQGAETQYF. The CDR3 DNA sequence: TGTGCCAGCAATGCACAGGGGGCAGAGACCCAGTACTTC.

A few counts support this clonotype. The chain recombines TRBV6-1 with TRBJ1-2, with D possibly matching TRBD1 (5 bases). From germline, CDR1 is MNHNS and CDR2 SASEGT. The CDR3 covers 15 residues. Trimming took 6 bases from V and 3 from J, leaving 17 bases between them. CDR3 sequence: CASRPTSRGDYGYTF. The CDR3, as DNA: TGTGCCAGCAGACCCACCTCTCGAGGGGACTATGGCTACACCTTC.

The J gene is TRBJ2-2, the V gene TRBV3-1; unclear D gene. Germline CDR1 and CDR2: LGHDT and YNNKEL (reference sequence). CDR3 length equals 15 residues. Trimming stripped 0 bases from V and 4 bases from J, with 9 bases between. As DNA, the CDR3 is TGTGCCAGCAGCCAAGAGGTGCCGGGCACCGGGGAGCTGTTTTTT. Protein: CASSQEVPGTGELFF.

The chain combines TRBV4-3 with TRBJ2-1; 9 bases are a match to TRBD1. V was clipped by 4 bases and J by 7 bases; unmatched bases: 17. The germline V gene encodes CDR1 LGHNA and CDR2 YSLEER. The CDR3 covers 18 residues. The CDR3 nucleotides are TGCGCCAGCAGCCCTGATTCCCCCGGGACAGGGAGGAGGAATGAGCAGTTCTTC. Its protein is CASSPDSPGTGRRNEQFF.

This rearrangement joins TRBV10-1 to TRBJ2-2; tentative D call: TRBD2 (6 bases). The germline V gene has CDR1 WNHNN and CDR2 SYGVQD (reference sequence). The ends were cut back, 0 bases at V and 4 bases at J, with 21 bases in the middle. The CDR3 contains 19 residues. CDR3: CASSESPGLTLGATGELFF. DNA for the CDR3: TGCGCCAGCAGTGAGTCTCCGGGACTCACCCTGGGTGCCACCGGGGAGCTGTTTTTT.

This sequence joins TRBV11-2 and TRBJ2-5; 10 bases are shared with TRBD2. Losses at the gene ends were 5 bases for V and 1 base for J; bases not matched to a gene: 7. Germline V gene sequence: CDR1 SGHAT, CDR2 FQNNGV. This CDR3 is 16 amino acids long. CDR3 in amino acids: CASSILAGTPQETQYF. The DNA for the CDR3 is TGTGCCAGCAGCATACTAGCGGGGACCCCCCAAGAGACCCAGTACTTC.

This clonotype was counted a few times. The chain recombines TRBV20-1 with TRBJ2-1; no clear D. The CDR3 is 14 residues long. The V end lost 6 bases, the J end lost 3 bases, and 15 bases lay between the germline ends. Germline V CDR1 and CDR2: DFQATT, SNEGSKA (reference sequence). CDR3 DNA: TGCAGTGCAACGGCCGGATCTGACTACAATGAGCAGTTCTTC. This sequence encodes CSATAGSDYNEQFF.

This clonotype was observed a handful of times. The chain joins TRBV23-1 to TRBJ2-7; D gene uncertain. TRBV23-1 is an ORF, with its function uncertain. CDR3 size: 14 residues. Trimming took 8 bases from V and 0 from J, leaving 14 bases between them. CDR3 bases: TGCGCCAGCCGTGCCGGGTGGAACTCCTACGAGCAGTACTTC. This encodes CASRAGWNSYEQYF.

This clonotype has only a few counts. V is TRBV19 and J is TRBJ2-2; D is unclear. The germline V and J ends were trimmed by 5 bases and 0 bases, with 7 bases remaining between them. The CDR3 has 14 residues. The germline V gene encodes CDR1 LNHDA and CDR2 SQIVND (reference sequence). The CDR3: CASSVLANTGELFF. CDR3 sequence (DNA): TGTGCCAGTAGTGTCTTAGCGAACACCGGGGAGCTGTTTTTT.

This chain links TRBV15 with TRBJ2-4; TRBD1 aligns across 7 bases. J was trimmed by 0 bases and V by 3 bases; bases with no gene match: 8. Germline V gene data show CDR1 as LNHNV and CDR2 as YYDKDF (reference sequence). The CDR3 consists of 17 residues. CDR3 sequence (DNA): TGTGCCACCAGCAGGGGCTTCCCAGGGGGAGCCAAAAACATTCAGTACTTC. Amino acid sequence: CATSRGFPGGAKNIQYF. Supplemented by reference TRBV15 and TRBJ2-4, the full variable domain reads DAMVIQNPRYQVTQFGKPVTLSCSQTLNHNVMYWYQQKSSQAPKLLFHYYDKDFNNEADTPDNFQSRRPNTSFCFLDIRSPGLGDTAMYLCATSRGFPGGAKNIQYFGAGTRLSVL.

This clonotype was counted many times. The chain recombines TRBV12-3 or TRBV12-4 with TRBJ2-2, with D possibly TRBD1 on 5 matching bases. The V gene lost 7 bases and the J gene lost 6 bases, with 15 bases spanning the gap. This CDR3 spans 14 amino acids. CDR3 residues: CASTLNKGSGELFF. In DNA, the CDR3 is TGTGCCAGCACCCTGAACAAGGGGTCCGGGGAGCTGTTTTTT.

The CDR3 DNA sequence: TGTGCCAGCAGGGCAGGGACTAGCGGGGTCAATGAGCAGTTCTTC. It codes for CASRAGTSGVNEQFF. V and J are TRBV2 and TRBJ2-1; TRBD2 matches 13 bases. V was clipped by 6 bases and J by 6 bases; unmatched bases: 5. Per germline, CDR1 SNHLY and CDR2 FYNNEI. CDR3 size: 15 residues.

The chain has TRBV12-3 or TRBV12-4 and TRBJ1-2; D is undetermined. This CDR3 has 14 residues. V lost 4 bases, J lost 4 bases, and 13 bases lay in between. CDR3: CASSSVKGFYGYTF. The CDR3 DNA is TGTGCCAGCAGTTCCGTGAAAGGGTTCTATGGCTACACCTTC.

This clonotype showed up many times. V is TRBV5-1 and J is TRBJ2-1; D is tentatively TRBD1 or TRBD2 (5 bases each). Trimming removed 7 bases from V and 0 bases from J, with 14 bases in between. In germline, CDR1 is SGHRS, CDR2 YFSETQ. CDR3 length: 15 amino acids. CDR3 amino acids: CASSGAPSSYNEQFF. Here the CDR3 DNA reads TGCGCCAGCTCCGGGGCTCCCAGCTCCTACAATGAGCAGTTCTTC.

In its sample, this clonotype was seen a few times. This sequence joins TRBV4-3 and TRBJ2-5, with TRBD1 matching 9 bases. Trimming removed 4 bases from V and 1 base from J; junction bases left unmatched: 16. Germline values: CDR1 LGHNA, CDR2 YSLEER. CDR3 size: 19 residues. The CDR3 region is CASSPHRGLSVDPQETQYF. CDR3 in DNA: TGCGCCAGCAGCCCCCACAGGGGGCTTTCGGTCGACCCCCAAGAGACCCAGTACTTC.

V and J are TRBV20-1 and TRBJ2-1; D unresolved. V was clipped by 6 bases and J by 4 bases, with 4 bases between them. This CDR3 has 10 amino acids. CDR1 is DFQATT, CDR2 SNEGSKA, per germline (reference sequence). The CDR3 protein is CSALYNEQFF. The CDR3 DNA sequence: TGCAGTGCGTTGTACAATGAGCAGTTCTTC.

This clonotype was picked up a small number of times. This rearrangement joins TRBV29-1 to TRBJ2-2; D is tentatively TRBD1 or TRBD2 (6 bases each). The germline V gene has CDR1 SQVTM and CDR2 ANQGSEA. Between the trimmed V and J ends, which lost 6 bases and 6 bases, there was a span of 23 bases. CDR3 length: 16 residues. The CDR3 here is CSVRRLEGGLSGELFF. Here the CDR3 DNA reads TGCAGCGTCCGACGTTTGGAGGGGGGACTCTCCGGGGAGCTGTTTTTT.

This clonotype was picked up many times. J is TRBJ1-1 and V is TRBV7-6; 8 positions match TRBD1. The CDR3 consists of 15 residues. The J segment lost 4 bases and the V segment lost 2 bases, leaving 6 bases of the junction unmatched. Germline V lookup: CDR1 SGHVS, CDR2 FNYEAQ. CDR3 protein: CASSLRTGIPTEAFF. The CDR3, as DNA: TGTGCCAGCAGCTTACGGACAGGGATTCCCACTGAAGCTTTCTTT.

This clonotype was seen repeatedly, ten times or more. The V call is TRBV5-6, the J call TRBJ2-1; 8 bases align to TRBD2. This CDR3 has 14 residues. Germline V gene data show CDR1 as SGHDT and CDR2 as YYEEEE. J was trimmed by 5 bases and V by 2 bases; bases with no gene match: 3. The CDR3 DNA is TGTGCCAGCAGCTTAGCGGGGGTTAACAATGAGCAGTTCTTC. The encoded protein is CASSLAGVNNEQFF.

In this sample, this clonotype turned up a few times. V usage is TRBV10-3 and J usage is TRBJ2-3; no reliable D call. The CDR3 consists of 15 residues. V shed 3 bases and J shed 3 bases, with 13 bases lying between them. CDR1 ENHRY and CDR2 SYGVKD come from the germline V gene. The CDR3 DNA follows: TGTGCCATCAGTGATCTCAAGAGGACGACAGATACGCAGTATTTT. It encodes CAISDLKRTTDTQYF.

This clonotype showed up just a few times. The chain is built from TRBV6-2 or TRBV6-3 and TRBJ2-3, with 7 bases that match TRBD2. Unmatched junction bases numbered 17, after V lost 7 bases and J lost 7 bases. The CDR3 has 16 residues. The V gene's germline CDR1 is MNHEY and CDR2 SVGEGT. CDR3 loop: CASTNAVGGPFNTQYF. DNA of the CDR3: TGTGCCAGCACCAACGCGGTGGGAGGGCCTTTTAATACGCAGTATTTT.

In its sample, this clonotype was seen many times. This rearrangement joins TRBV20-1 to TRBJ2-7; the D gene could be TRBD1 or TRBD2 (5 bases each). The CDR3 runs 14 residues. The germline V gene has CDR1 DFQATT and CDR2 SNEGSKA (reference sequence). Trimming cost V 3 bases and J 7 bases, with 19 bases left between them. CDR3 DNA: TGCAGTGCTAGTCCCTGGGGACCTACTGGGGAGCAGTACTTC. Amino acid sequence: CSASPWGPTGEQYF.

This clonotype was counted only a few times. The chain links TRBV20-1 to TRBJ2-5, with D tentatively TRBD1 (6 bases). Germline V gene sequence: CDR1 DFQATT, CDR2 SNEGSKA (reference sequence). V lost 3 bases, J lost 5 bases, and 19 bases lay in between. The CDR3 totals 15 residues. The CDR3 loop is CSARDRHKYGETQYF. CDR3 DNA: TGCAGTGCTAGGGACAGACATAAGTACGGGGAGACCCAGTACTTC.

The chain uses TRBV12-3 or TRBV12-4 and TRBJ2-7; maybe TRBD1 (6 bases). There are 15 residues in the CDR3. V lost 5 bases to trimming and J lost 0 bases, with 14 bases between them. The CDR3 sequence: CASSETRGISYEQYF. The CDR3 nucleotides read TGTGCCAGCAGTGAAACTAGGGGGATCTCCTACGAGCAGTACTTC.